Detailed here is one TCR beta chain. Its antigen remains unidentified. Mismatch with germline at one junction end may stem from a read error. The data were taken from a study of cytomegalovirus exposure and HLA in healthy donors. Sequenced by immunoSEQ multiplex PCR; TCRdb stores in-frame clones only, minus some. The data show about 120,000 clones, 70% to 90% seen once. Germline CDR1 reads GTSNPN; CDR2 reads SVGIG (reference sequence). The CDR3 is 13 residues long. Whole-study results and caveats: Among TCR beta chains, those listed as cytomegalovirus-associated numbered about 160. Rare TCR sequences dominated, though some public TCRs recurred in many donors.

This sequence joins TRBV30 and TRBJ1-3, with a possible D match to TRBD1 (5 bases). The sample taken for sequencing was PBMCs. This receptor was obtained from a woman aged 25 to 39 in good health and CMV-seronegative. The CDR3 reads CAWSGWGWAGRIF. CDR3 DNA: TGTGCCTGGAGTGGTTGGGGTTGGGCAGGGCGAATCTTT. Looking up the rest from reference TRBV30 and TRBJ1-3 gives the full variable domain: SQTIHQWPATLVQPVGSPLSLECTVEGTSNPNLYWYRQAAGRGLQLLFYSVGIGQISSEVPQNLSASRPQDRQFILSSKKLLLSDSGFYLCAWSGWGWAGRIFGEGSWLTVV.